What follows are 19 T cell receptor beta chains derived from one specimen sequenced in a study of shared clonotypes between healthy human individuals. The assay was immunoSEQ multiplex PCR, and TCRdb's table has in-frame clones only and misses some. The sample shows approximately 1.4 million clones, nearly 99% of them seen only once. Sequenced input: naive CD4+ T cells sorted from blood. Described subset: CD45RA+ positively selected. Every receptor here comes from a man aged 25 to 40 in good health.

The chain joins TRBV15 to TRBJ1-2; TRBD1 is a possible D gene (6 bases). The CDR3 is 15 amino acids. CDR1 LNHNV and CDR2 YYDKDF come from the germline V gene (reference sequence). V was pared by 0 bases and J by 4 bases, with 12 bases between. The DNA for the CDR3 is TGTGCCACCAGCAGAGATAACAGGGTCTCCTATGGCTACACCTTC. Protein: CATSRDNRVSYGYTF.

The gene calls are TRBV6-6 and TRBJ1-3, with 7 bases matching TRBD1. Germline V gives CDR1 MNHNY, CDR2 SVGAGI (reference sequence). The CDR3 covers 14 residues. Trimming at V came to 0 bases and at J to 7 bases, leaving 3 bases not matched to a gene. The CDR3 protein is CASSYSLQGNTIYF. The DNA of the CDR3 is TGTGCCAGCAGTTACTCTCTACAGGGGAACACCATATATTTT.

The J gene is TRBJ2-7, the V gene TRBV5-4, with 8 positions matching TRBD2. This CDR3 contains 15 residues. Germline V gene sequence: CDR1 SGHNT, CDR2 YYREEE (reference sequence). V shed 3 bases and J 1 base; nucleotides not matched to a gene: 6. The CDR3 region has the DNA TGTGCCAGCAGCTCTGCGAGCGGGAGTTCCTACGAGCAGTACTTC. Its translation is CASSSASGSSYEQYF.

This chain uses TRBV14 with TRBJ2-5; D may correspond to TRBD1 or TRBD2 (5 bases each). Looked up from germline, CDR1 is SGHDN and CDR2 is FVKESK. The CDR3 totals 14 residues. V lost 0 bases to trimming and J lost 7 bases, with 12 bases between them. CDR3 coding DNA: TGTGCCAGCAGCCAAGAAACGGGACCAGGGACCCAGTACTTC. Its translation: CASSQETGPGTQYF. Based on the CDR3 plus reference TRBV14 and TRBJ2-5, the full variable domain is EAGVTQFPSHSVIEKGQTVTLRCDPISGHDNLYWYRRVMGKEIKFLLHFVKESKQDESGMPNNRFLAERTGGTYSTLKVQPAELEDSGVYFCASSQETGPGTQYFGPGTRLLVL.

As regards this clone: The sample carries other DNA sequences with the same CDR3. The chain recombines TRBV5-1 with TRBJ2-7, with 10 nucleotides matching TRBD2. This CDR3 has 14 amino acids. V lost 4 bases to trimming and J lost 2 bases; unmatched junction nucleotides: 3. Germline V gene sequence: CDR1 SGHRS, CDR2 YFSETQ. DNA for the CDR3: TGCGCCAGCAGCCGGACTAGCGGCACCTACGAGCAGTACTTC. Translated, it gives CASSRTSGTYEQYF.

V and J are TRBV19 and TRBJ1-5; the D is unclear. V shed 1 base and J shed 0 bases, with 7 bases lying between them. Germline V lookup: CDR1 LNHDA, CDR2 SQIVND (reference sequence). The length of the CDR3 is 15 residues. The DNA for the CDR3 is TGTGCCAGTAGTATAGGTCCGAATAGCAATCAGCCCCAGCATTTT. Translation: CASSIGPNSNQPQHF. Supplemented by reference TRBV19 and TRBJ1-5, the full variable domain reads DGGITQSPKYLFRKEGQNVTLSCEQNLNHDAMYWYRQDPGQGLRLIYYSQIVNDFQKGDIAEGYSVSREKKESFPLTVTSAQKNPTAFYLCASSIGPNSNQPQHFGDGTRLSIL.

This rearrangement joins TRBV2 to TRBJ1-1; no definite D call. This CDR3 has 13 residues. Trimming pared 6 bases from V and 8 bases from J, leaving 16 bases between. CDR1 is SNHLY, CDR2 FYNNEI, per germline. CDR3 region: CASRPKGGLEAFF. Written as DNA, the CDR3 is TGTGCCAGCAGACCCAAGGGTGGGCTCGAAGCTTTCTTT.

The chain joins TRBV7-9 to TRBJ1-1; D not resolved. The V end lost 10 bases, the J end lost 5 bases, and 35 bases lay between the germline ends. Germline values: CDR1 SEHNR, CDR2 FQNEAQ (reference sequence). The CDR3 sequence is 19 residues long. DNA of the CDR3: TGTGCCACCAAACTTGGGGTGTTCGGCAGTGTTCCTGACTGGACTGAAGCTTTCTTT. This gives the protein CATKLGVFGSVPDWTEAFF.

As to this clone: This specimen includes other DNA sequences encoding the same CDR3. This chain connects TRBV15 to TRBJ1-2, with D uncertain. This CDR3 is 12 amino acids long. Germline V gives CDR1 LNHNV, CDR2 YYDKDF (reference sequence). V gave up 4 bases and J gave up 2 bases, with 5 bases separating them. The CDR3: CATSKDNYGYTF. The DNA of the CDR3 is TGTGCCACCAGCAAGGACAACTATGGCTACACCTTC. Variable domain in full (rest from reference TRBV15 and TRBJ1-2): DAMVIQNPRYQVTQFGKPVTLSCSQTLNHNVMYWYQQKSSQAPKLLFHYYDKDFNNEADTPDNFQSRRPNTSFCFLDIRSPGLGDTAMYLCATSKDNYGYTFGSGTRLTVV.

CDR3 residues: CATSRGRRAGGFGNTEAFF. In DNA, the CDR3 is TGTGCCACCAGCAGAGGAAGGAGGGCAGGGGGCTTCGGGAACACTGAAGCTTTCTTT. The rearrangement uses TRBV15 and TRBJ1-1; the match to TRBD1 covers 8 bases. With V trimmed by 1 base and J by 1 base, 14 bases remained unmatched. Germline V CDR1 and CDR2: LNHNV, YYDKDF (reference sequence). The CDR3 totals 19 residues.

This chain links TRBV5-1 with TRBJ2-5; TRBD1 matches at 9 bases. The CDR3 runs to 16 residues. Per the germline V gene, CDR1 is SGHRS and CDR2 is YFSETQ. Unmatched junction bases numbered 11, after V lost 4 bases and J lost 4 bases. The CDR3 sequence is CASSGGTGRFGETQYF. The CDR3 coding sequence is TGCGCCAGCAGCGGAGGGACAGGGAGGTTCGGAGAGACCCAGTACTTC. The variable domain in full, with the rest retrieved from reference TRBV5-1 and TRBJ2-5, is KAGVTQTPRYLIKTRGQQVTLSCSPISGHRSVSWYQQTPGQGLQFLFEYFSETQRNKGNFPGRFSGRQFSNSRSEMNVSTLELGDSALYLCASSGGTGRFGETQYFGPGTRLLVL.

This clone was counted a few times. The CDR3 protein is CASSSYSYNEQFF. The DNA for the CDR3 is TGTGCCAGCAGCTCTTACTCCTACAATGAGCAGTTCTTC. J is TRBJ2-1 and V is TRBV9; unclear D gene. The CDR3 spans 13 residues. V was trimmed by 4 bases and J by 0 bases, leaving 5 bases between them. The germline CDR1 and CDR2 sequences are SGDLS and YYNGEE.

V usage is TRBV5-1 and J usage is TRBJ2-5; possible D gene TRBD1, 5 bases. CDR3 length: 14 residues. Trimming removed 0 bases from V and 2 bases from J, with 8 bases in between. CDR1 and CDR2 from the germline V gene are SGHRS and YFSETQ. The CDR3 DNA sequence: TGCGCCAGCAGCTTGGAGACAGTACAAGAGACCCAGTACTTC. Amino acid sequence: CASSLETVQETQYF.

Turning to this clone: The same CDR3 is also encoded by other DNA sequences in this sample. V is TRBV15 and J is TRBJ1-4; D gene unclear. Germline V CDR1 and CDR2: LNHNV, YYDKDF (reference sequence). Trimming shortened V by 3 bases and J by 5 bases, and 7 bases separated the two germline ends. The CDR3 is made up of 13 amino acids. CDR3 sequence (DNA): TGTGCCACCAGCAGGGACTCAAATGAAAAACTGTTTTTT. It codes for CATSRDSNEKLFF.

The chain couples TRBV5-6 to TRBJ2-1; 10 bases agree with TRBD2. V lost 0 bases, J lost 7 bases, and 10 bases stayed unmatched. Germline CDR1 and CDR2: SGHDT and YYEEEE. This CDR3 has 17 residues. The CDR3 loop is CASSLAGLAGARNEQFF. DNA for the CDR3: TGTGCCAGCAGCTTGGCCGGGCTAGCGGGAGCTCGGAATGAGCAGTTCTTC.

The chain uses TRBV9 and TRBJ1-5; 7 bases line up with TRBD1. Germline trimming cut 4 bases from V and 3 bases from J; bases unmatched to any gene: 7. This CDR3 has 15 amino acids. From germline, CDR1 is SGDLS and CDR2 YYNGEE. The CDR3 DNA reads TGTGCCAGCAGCCAATTAGGGACAGTCAATCAGCCCCAGCATTTT. Encoded protein: CASSQLGTVNQPQHF.

V gene TRBV2 combines with J gene TRBJ2-2, with 9 positions matching TRBD2. The V gene end was trimmed by 10 bases and the J gene end by 0 bases; junction bases not matched to a gene: 3. Per germline, CDR1 SNHLY and CDR2 FYNNEI. The CDR3 contains 14 residues. The CDR3 here is CATRTSANTGELFF. For the CDR3, the DNA is TGTGCCACCAGGACTAGCGCGAACACCGGGGAGCTGTTTTTT.

In its sample, this clone was seen once. This chain links TRBV7-2 with TRBJ2-5, with a possible D match to TRBD2 (5 bases). This CDR3 has 12 residues. Looked up from germline, CDR1 is SGHTA and CDR2 is FQGNSA. Trimming left V 5 bases short and J 13 bases short, with 17 bases between. CDR3 amino acids: CASSPSRADGYF. The CDR3 coding sequence is TGTGCCAGCAGCCCGTCGCGGGCCGATGGGTACTTC.

This chain joins TRBV5-6 and TRBJ1-4; D might be TRBD1 (5 bases). Trimming pared 4 bases from V and 5 bases from J, leaving 12 bases between. The CDR3 is 14 residues long. Germline CDR1 SGHDT, CDR2 YYEEEE. The CDR3 sequence is CASSRKEGNEKLFF. The CDR3 bases are TGTGCCAGCAGCCGAAAAGAGGGGAATGAAAAACTGTTTTTT. The full variable domain, completed using reference TRBV5-6 and TRBJ1-4, is DAGVTQSPTHLIKTRGQQVTLRCSPKSGHDTVSWYQQALGQGPQFIFQYYEEEERQRGNFPDRFSGHQFPNYSSELNVNALLLGDSALYLCASSRKEGNEKLFFGSGTQLSVL.